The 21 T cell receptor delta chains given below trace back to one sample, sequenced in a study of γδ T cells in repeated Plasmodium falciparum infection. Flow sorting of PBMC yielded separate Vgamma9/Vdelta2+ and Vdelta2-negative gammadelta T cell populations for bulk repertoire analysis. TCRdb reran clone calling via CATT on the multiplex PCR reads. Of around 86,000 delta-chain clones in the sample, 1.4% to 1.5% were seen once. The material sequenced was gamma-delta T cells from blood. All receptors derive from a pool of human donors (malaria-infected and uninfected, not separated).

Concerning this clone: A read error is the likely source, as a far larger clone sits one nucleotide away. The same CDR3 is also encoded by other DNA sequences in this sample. This CDR3 is CALAFQREGGSWPTDKLIF. In nucleotides, the CDR3 is TGTGCTCTTGCGTTCCAACGAGAAGGGGGATCCTGGCCTACCGATAAACTCATCTTT. The V and J genes are TRDV1 and TRDJ1; 7 positions agree with TRDD3. Since TCRdb gives no J gene, matching the DNA to germline was used here to assign it. CDR3 length: 19 amino acids. V lost 7 bases to trimming and J lost 2 bases; unmatched junction nucleotides: 22. CDR1 and CDR2 from the germline V gene are TSWWSYY and QGS.

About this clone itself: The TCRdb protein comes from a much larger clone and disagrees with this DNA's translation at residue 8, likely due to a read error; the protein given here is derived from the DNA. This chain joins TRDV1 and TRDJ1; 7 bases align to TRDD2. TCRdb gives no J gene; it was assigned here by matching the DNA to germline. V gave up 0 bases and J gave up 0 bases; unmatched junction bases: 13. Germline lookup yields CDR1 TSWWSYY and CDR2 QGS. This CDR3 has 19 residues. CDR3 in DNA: TGTGCTCTTGGGGAACTTCCGACCTTCCTTTCCCCATACACCGATAAACTCATCTTT. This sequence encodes CALGELPTFLSPYTDKLIF.

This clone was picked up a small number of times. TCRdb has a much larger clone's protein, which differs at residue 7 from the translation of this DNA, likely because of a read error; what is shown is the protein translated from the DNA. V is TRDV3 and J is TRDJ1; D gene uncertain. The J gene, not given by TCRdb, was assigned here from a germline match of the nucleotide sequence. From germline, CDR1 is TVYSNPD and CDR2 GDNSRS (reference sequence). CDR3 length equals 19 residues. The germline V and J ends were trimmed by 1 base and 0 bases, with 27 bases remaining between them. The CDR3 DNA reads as TGTGCCTTTACAGCTCGGTTCAACGGAGGGTTGGACTACACCGATAAACTCATCTTT. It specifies CAFTARFNGGLDYTDKLIF.

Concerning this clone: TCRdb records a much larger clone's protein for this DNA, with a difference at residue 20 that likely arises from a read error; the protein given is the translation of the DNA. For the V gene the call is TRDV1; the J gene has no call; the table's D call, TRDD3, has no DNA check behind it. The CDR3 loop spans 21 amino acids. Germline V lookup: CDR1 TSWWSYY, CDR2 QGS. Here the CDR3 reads CALGEEGAFPILGDRSDKLTF. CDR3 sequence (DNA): TGTGCTCTTGGGGAGGAAGGGGCCTTCCCAATACTGGGGGATAGATCGGATAAACTCACCTTT.

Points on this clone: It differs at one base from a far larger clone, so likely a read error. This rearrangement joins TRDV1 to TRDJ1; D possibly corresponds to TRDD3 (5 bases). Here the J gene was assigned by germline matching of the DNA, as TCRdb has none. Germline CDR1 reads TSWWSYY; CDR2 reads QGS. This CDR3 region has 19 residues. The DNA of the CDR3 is TGTGCTCTTGGGGAACTACCCGAACCGGGATCCGGGTACACCAATAAACTCATCTTT. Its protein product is CALGELPEPGSGYTNKLIF.

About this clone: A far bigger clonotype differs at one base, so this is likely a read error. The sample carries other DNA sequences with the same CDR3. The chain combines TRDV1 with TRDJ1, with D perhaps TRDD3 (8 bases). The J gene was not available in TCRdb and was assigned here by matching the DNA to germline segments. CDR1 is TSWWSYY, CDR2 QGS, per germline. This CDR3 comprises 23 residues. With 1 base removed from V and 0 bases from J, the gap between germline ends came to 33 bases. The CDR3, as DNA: TGTGCTCTTGGGGAACCTTCCTTCCTCCTTACTGGGGGCGTGGAGTGGTACACCGATAAACTCATCTTT. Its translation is CALGEPSFLLTGGVEWYTDKLIF.

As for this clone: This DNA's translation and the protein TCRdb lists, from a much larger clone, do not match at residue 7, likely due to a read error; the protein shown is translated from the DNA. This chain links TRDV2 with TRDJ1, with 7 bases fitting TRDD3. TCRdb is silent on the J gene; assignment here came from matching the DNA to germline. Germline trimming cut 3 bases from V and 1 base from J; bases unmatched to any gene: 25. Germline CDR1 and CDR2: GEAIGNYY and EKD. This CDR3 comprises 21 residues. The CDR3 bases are TGTGCCTGTGACGCGTACGGGGGGATGACTTCGGGTGCGGGTGGCACCGATAAACTCATCTTT. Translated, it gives CACDAYGGMTSGAGGTDKLIF.

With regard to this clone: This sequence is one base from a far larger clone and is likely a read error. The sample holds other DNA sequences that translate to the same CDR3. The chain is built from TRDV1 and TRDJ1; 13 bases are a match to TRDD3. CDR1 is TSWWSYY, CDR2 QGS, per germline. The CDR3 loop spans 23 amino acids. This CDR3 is CALGELPPYPLVLGDTYTDKLIF. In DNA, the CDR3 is TGTGCCCTTGGGGAACTTCCCCCCTACCCTCTTGTACTGGGGGATACGTACACCGATAAACTCATCTTT.

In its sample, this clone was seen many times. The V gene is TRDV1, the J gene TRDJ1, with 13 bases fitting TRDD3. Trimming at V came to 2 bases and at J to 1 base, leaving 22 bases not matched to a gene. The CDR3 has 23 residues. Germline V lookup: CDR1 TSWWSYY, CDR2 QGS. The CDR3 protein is CALGEWTVLPGTGGYGSTDKLIF. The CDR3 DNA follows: TGTGCTCTTGGGGAATGGACTGTCCTACCCGGTACTGGGGGATACGGGTCCACCGATAAACTCATCTTT.

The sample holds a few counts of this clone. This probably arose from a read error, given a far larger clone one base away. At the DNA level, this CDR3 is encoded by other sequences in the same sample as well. The CDR3 coding sequence is TGTGCTCTTGGGGAGTACACCTACGTTTGGGTTTACACCGATAAACTCATCTTT. Residues: CALGEYTYVWVYTDKLIF. The chain has TRDV1 and TRDJ1, with D tentatively TRDD2 (5 bases). The CDR3 totals 18 residues. Trimming pared 3 bases from V and 0 bases from J, leaving 20 bases between. Germline CDR1 and CDR2: TSWWSYY and QGS.

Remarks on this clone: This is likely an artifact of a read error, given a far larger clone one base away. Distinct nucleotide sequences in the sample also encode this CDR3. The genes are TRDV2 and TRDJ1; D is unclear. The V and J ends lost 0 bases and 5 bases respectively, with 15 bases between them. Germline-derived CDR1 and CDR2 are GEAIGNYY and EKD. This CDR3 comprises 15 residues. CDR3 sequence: CACDTVGTQGDKLIF. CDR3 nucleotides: TGTGCCTGTGACACCGTGGGTACCCAAGGGGATAAACTCATCTTT.

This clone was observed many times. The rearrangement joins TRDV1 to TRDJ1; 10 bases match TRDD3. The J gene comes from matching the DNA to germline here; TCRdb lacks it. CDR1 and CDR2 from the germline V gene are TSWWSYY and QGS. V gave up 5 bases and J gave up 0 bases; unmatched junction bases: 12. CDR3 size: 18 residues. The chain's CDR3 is CALGTHLGDKYNTDKLIF. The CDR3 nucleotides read TGTGCTCTTGGGACCCACCTGGGGGATAAGTATAACACCGATAAACTCATCTTT.

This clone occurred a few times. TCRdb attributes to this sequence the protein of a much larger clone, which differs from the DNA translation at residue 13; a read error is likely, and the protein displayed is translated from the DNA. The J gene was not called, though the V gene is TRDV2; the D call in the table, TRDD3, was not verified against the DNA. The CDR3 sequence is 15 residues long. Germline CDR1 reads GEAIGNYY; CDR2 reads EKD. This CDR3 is CACDTVGGYTDKPIF. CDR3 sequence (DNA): TGTGCCTGTGACACCGTGGGGGGCTACACCGATAAACCCATCTTT.

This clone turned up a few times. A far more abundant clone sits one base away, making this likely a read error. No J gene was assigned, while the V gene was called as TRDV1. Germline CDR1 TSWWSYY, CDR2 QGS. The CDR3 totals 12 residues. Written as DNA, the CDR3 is TGTGCTCTTGGGGACATCTTCGGCGGGCTCATCTTC. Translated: CALGDIFGGLIF.

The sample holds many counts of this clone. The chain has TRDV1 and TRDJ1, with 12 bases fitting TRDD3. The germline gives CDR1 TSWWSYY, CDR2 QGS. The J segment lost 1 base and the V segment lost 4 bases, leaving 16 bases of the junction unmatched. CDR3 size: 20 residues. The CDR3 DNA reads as TGTGCTCTTGGGGTATCCTCGCTTTACTGGGGGATACTCACCACCGATAAACTCATCTTT. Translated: CALGVSSLYWGILTTDKLIF.

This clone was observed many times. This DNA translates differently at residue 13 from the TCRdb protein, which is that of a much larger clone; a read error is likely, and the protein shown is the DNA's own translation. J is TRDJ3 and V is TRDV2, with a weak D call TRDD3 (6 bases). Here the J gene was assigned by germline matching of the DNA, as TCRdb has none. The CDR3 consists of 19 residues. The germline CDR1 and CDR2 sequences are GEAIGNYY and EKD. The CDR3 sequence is CACDTIGGAGSWGTRQMFF. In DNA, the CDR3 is TGTGCCTGTGACACCATCGGGGGAGCGGGTTCGTGGGGCACCCGACAGATGTTTTTC.

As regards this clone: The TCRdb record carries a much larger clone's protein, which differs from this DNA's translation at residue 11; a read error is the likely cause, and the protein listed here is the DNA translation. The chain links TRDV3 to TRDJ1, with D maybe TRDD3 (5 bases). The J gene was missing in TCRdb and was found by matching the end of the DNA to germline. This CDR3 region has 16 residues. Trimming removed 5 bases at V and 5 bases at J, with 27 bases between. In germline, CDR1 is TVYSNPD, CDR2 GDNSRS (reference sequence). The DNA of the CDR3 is TGTGCCCTTTCCCGGGGTTCACTGGAATTTGTTGATAAACTCATCTTT. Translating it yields CALSRGSLEFVDKLIF.

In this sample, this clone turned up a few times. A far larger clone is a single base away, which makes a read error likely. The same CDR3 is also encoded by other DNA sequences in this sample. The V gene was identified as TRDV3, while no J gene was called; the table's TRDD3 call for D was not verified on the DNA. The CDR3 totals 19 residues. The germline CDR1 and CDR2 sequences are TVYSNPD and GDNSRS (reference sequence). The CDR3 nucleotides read TGTGCCTTTCGCGGGGGTACTGGGGGATACCGATGGTACACCGATAAACTCATCTTC. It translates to CAFRGGTGGYRWYTDKLIF.

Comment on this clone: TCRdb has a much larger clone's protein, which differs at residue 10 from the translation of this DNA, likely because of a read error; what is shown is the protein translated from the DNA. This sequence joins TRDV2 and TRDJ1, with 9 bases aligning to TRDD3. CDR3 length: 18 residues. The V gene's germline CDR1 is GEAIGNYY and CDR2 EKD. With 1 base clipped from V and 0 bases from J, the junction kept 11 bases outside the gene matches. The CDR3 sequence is CACDTVSGGCAHTDKLIF. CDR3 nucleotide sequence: TGTGCCTGTGACACGGTTTCTGGGGGATGCGCACACACCGATAAACTCATCTTT.

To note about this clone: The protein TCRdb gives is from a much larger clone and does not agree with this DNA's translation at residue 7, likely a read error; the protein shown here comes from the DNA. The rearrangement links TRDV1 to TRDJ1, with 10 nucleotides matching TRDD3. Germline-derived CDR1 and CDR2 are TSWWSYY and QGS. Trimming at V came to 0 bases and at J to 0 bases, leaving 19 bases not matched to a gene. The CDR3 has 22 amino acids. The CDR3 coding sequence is TGTGCTCTTGGGGAACTAACCGGGATACTGGGGGATGACGGGGGGTACACCGATAAACTCATCTTT. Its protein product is CALGELTGILGDDGGYTDKLIF.

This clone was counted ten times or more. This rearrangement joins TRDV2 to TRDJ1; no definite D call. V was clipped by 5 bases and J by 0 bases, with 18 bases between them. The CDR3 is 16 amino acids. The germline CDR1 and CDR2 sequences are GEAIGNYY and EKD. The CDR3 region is CACANRRSKYTDKLIF. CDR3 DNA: TGTGCCTGTGCCAATCGGAGGTCGAAGTACACCGATAAACTCATCTTT.